Sequencing of this T cell receptor (beta chain) was carried out in a study of blood T cell repertoires in COVID-19. This clone was detected a few times. The length of the CDR3 is 17 residues. The germline V gene encodes CDR1 LGHNA and CDR2 YSLEER. Trimming removed 0 bases at V and 4 bases at J, with 13 bases between. Authors' data handling: Estimation of nucleated cell counts relied on the amplification of reference gene primers. Sequencing used immunoSEQ multiplex PCR; TCRdb keeps in-frame clones, though not all of them. That table gives V, J and clone size, and the DNA gave D and trimming. The sample has approximately 150,000 clones; 70% to 85% are singletons.

The sample consisted of peripheral blood. The chain recombines TRBV4-3 with TRBJ1-6; tentatively, D is TRBD1 (6 bases). This clonotype was obtained from a woman older than 75 with acute or convalescent COVID-19. The CDR3 nucleotides read TGCGCCAGCAGCCAAGATGCGGGGGGGGCGTATAATTCACCCCTCCACTTT. Protein: CASSQDAGGAYNSPLHF.